The T cell receptor (beta chain) described here comes from a study of T cells in Graves' hyperthyroidism and ophthalmopathy. RNA transcripts served as the template for amplifying TCR beta CDR3 regions. When the TCR CDR3 underwent first-round RT-PCR, the HTBI primer set was used. A single record per CDR3 protein comes from TCRdb applying MiXCR to the multiplex PCR reads. The sample includes 370,000 or so distinct CDR3 sequences, around 14% of them seen just once. Hyperthyroidism, newly diagnosed and lasting under 2 months, affected patients aged 18 to 65. Patients showing uncontrolled infection, other autoimmune disease, pregnancy or lactation were ineligible. The CDR3 spans 16 residues. Trimming took 7 bases from V and 0 from J, leaving 19 bases between them. Looked up from germline, CDR1 is SQVTM and CDR2 is ANQGSEA.

The sample comprised blood. This TCR was sampled from a woman between 18 and 29 years old with Graves' hyperthyroidism that later progressed to Graves' ophthalmopathy. The rearrangement uses TRBV29-1 and TRBJ2-4; perhaps TRBD1 as D (7 bases). DNA of the CDR3: TGCAGCGCCGGGGGAGCAGGGGGATTAGCCAAAAACATTCAGTACTTC. Protein sequence: CSAGGAGGLAKNIQYF.